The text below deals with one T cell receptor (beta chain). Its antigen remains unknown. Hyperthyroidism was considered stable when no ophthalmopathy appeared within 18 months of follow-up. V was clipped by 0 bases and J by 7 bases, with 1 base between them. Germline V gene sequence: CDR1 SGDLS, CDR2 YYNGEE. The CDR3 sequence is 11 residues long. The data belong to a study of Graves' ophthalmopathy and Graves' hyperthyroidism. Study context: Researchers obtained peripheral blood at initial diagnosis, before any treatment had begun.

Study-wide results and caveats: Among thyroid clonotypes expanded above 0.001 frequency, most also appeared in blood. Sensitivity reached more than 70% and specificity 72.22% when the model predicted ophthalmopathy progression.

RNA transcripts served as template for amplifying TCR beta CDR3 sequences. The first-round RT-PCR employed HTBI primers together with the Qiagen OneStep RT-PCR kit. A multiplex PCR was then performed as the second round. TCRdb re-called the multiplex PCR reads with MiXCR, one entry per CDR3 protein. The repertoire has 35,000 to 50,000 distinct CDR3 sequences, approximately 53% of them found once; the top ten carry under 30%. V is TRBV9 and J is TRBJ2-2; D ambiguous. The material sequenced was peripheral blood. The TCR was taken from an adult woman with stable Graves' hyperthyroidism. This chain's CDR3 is CASSVVGELFF. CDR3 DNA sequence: TGTGCCAGCAGCGTAGTCGGGGAGCTGTTTTTT.